Below, one T cell receptor (beta chain) is given with its context. The sample belongs to a study of T cell changes during pregnancy in multiple sclerosis. Profiling relied on immunoSEQ multiplex PCR, and the TCRdb table lists in-frame clones only, not all of them. The table lists around 130,000 clones, around 93% of them singletons. From germline, CDR1 is SGHTS and CDR2 YDEGEE. The CDR3 runs 17 residues. J was trimmed by 1 base and V by 4 bases; bases with no gene match: 11. The sequence derives from a female donor with multiple sclerosis, enrolled in a pregnancy study. The specimen was peripheral blood, collected before pregnancy. The chain links TRBV5-8 to TRBJ1-1; 9 bases fit TRBD1. This CDR3 reads CASSPGTGFFGNTEAFF. CDR3 nucleotides: TGTGCCAGCAGCCCCGGGACAGGGTTTTTCGGGAACACTGAAGCTTTCTTT.